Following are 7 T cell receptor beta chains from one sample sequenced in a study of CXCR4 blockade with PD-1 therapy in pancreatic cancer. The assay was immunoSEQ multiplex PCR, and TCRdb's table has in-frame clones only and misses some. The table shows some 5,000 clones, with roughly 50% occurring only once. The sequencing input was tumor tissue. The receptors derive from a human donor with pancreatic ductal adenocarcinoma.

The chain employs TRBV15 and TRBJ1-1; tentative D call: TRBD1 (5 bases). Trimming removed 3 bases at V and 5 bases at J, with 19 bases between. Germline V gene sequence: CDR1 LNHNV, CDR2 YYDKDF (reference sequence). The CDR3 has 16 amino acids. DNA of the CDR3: TGTGCCACCAGCAGGGGGGGATACGGGGTAAAAACTGAAGCTTTCTTT. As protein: CATSRGGYGVKTEAFF.

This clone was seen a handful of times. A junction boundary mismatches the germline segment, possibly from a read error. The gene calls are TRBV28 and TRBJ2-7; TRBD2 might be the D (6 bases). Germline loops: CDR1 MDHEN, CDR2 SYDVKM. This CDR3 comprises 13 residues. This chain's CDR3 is CASGFRGVYEQYF. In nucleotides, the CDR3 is TGTGCCAGCGGTTTCCGCGGGGTATACGAGCAGTACTTC.

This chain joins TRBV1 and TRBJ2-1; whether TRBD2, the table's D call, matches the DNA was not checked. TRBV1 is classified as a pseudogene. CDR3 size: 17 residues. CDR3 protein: CASSQGLAGPSYNEQFF. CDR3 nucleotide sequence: TGCGCCAGCAGCCAGGGACTAGCGGGACCCTCCTACAATGAGCAGTTCTTC.

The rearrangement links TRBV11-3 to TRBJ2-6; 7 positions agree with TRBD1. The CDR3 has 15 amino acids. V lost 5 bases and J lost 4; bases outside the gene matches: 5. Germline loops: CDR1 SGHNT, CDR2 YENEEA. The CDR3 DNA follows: TGTGCCAGCAGCATGACAGGGTCCGGGGCCAACGTCCTGACTTTC. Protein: CASSMTGSGANVLTF.

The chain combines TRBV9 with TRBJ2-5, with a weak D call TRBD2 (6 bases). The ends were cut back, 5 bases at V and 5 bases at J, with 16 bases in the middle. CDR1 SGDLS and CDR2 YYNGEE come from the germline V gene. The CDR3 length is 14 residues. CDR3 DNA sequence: TGTGCCAGCAGTGAAGGCGGGGCCCGGGAGACCCAGTACTTC. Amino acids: CASSEGGARETQYF.

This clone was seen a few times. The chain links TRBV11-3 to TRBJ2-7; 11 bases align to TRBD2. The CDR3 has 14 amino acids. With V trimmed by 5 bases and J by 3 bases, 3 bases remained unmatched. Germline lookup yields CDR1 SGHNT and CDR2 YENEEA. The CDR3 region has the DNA TGTGCCAGCAGCCCGGGACTAGCGGACTACGAGCAGTACTTC. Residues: CASSPGLADYEQYF. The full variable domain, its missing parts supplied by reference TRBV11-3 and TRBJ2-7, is EAGVVQSPRYKIIEKKQPVAFWCNPISGHNTLYWYLQNLGQGPELLIRYENEEAVDDSQLPKDRFSAERLKGVDSTLKIQPAELGDSAVYLCASSPGLADYEQYFGPGTRLTVT.

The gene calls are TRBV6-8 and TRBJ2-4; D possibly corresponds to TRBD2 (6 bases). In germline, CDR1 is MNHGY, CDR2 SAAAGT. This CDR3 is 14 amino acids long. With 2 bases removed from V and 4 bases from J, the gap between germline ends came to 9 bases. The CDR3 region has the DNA TGTGCCAGCAGTTACCTGGCGGGGAAAAACATTCAGTACTTC. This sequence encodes CASSYLAGKNIQYF.